These 8 T cell receptor beta chains share one sample of origin, sequenced in a study of blood T cell repertoires in COVID-19. Repertoires were generated with immunoSEQ multiplex PCR, while TCRdb's copy carries only in-frame clones and drops some. The data show 90,000 to 150,000 clones, around 89% seen once. Sequencing input: peripheral blood. The source is a man between 65 and 79 years old with active or convalescent COVID-19.

V and J are TRBV6-1 and TRBJ2-7; TRBD2 matches at 14 bases. V trimming: 6 bases; J trimming: 4 bases; junction bases outside the gene matches: 5. Germline V lookup: CDR1 MNHNS, CDR2 SASEGT. The CDR3 totals 15 residues. The chain's CDR3 is CASRSGTSGSYEQYF. In DNA form, the CDR3 reads TGTGCCAGCAGATCCGGGACTAGCGGGAGTTACGAGCAGTACTTC.

For this clone: Other DNA sequences in the sample encode the same CDR3. The chain is built from TRBV27 and TRBJ2-7; unclear D gene. The ends were cut back, 0 bases at V and 2 bases at J, with 11 bases in the middle. The CDR3 covers 15 residues. Germline V gene sequence: CDR1 MNHEY, CDR2 SMNVEV (reference sequence). The CDR3 DNA follows: TGTGCCAGCAGTTTATCGATGGGCAGAACCTACGAGCAGTACTTC. Amino acid sequence: CASSLSMGRTYEQYF.

This chain joins TRBV3-1 (or the pseudogene TRBV3-2) and TRBJ2-1; 8 nucleotides align to TRBD1. CDR3 length: 13 residues. Germline trimming cut 4 bases from V and 12 bases from J; bases unmatched to any gene: 8. The germline gives CDR1 LGHDT, CDR2 YNNKEL (reference sequence). The CDR3 reads CASSLSVGTGQFF. CDR3 sequence (DNA): TGTGCCAGCAGCCTCTCGGTCGGGACAGGGCAGTTCTTC.

The J gene is TRBJ2-5, the V gene TRBV10-3, with D possibly TRBD1 on 5 matching bases. In germline, CDR1 is ENHRY, CDR2 SYGVKD. The CDR3 is made up of 14 amino acids. V shed 0 bases and J shed 4 bases, with 9 bases lying between them. This CDR3 reads CAISESVGVETQYF. CDR3 coding DNA: TGTGCCATCAGTGAGTCGGTAGGGGTAGAGACCCAGTACTTC.

The table lists this clone with a few counts. The chain uses TRBV6-6 and TRBJ1-4; D is unclear. V was trimmed by 7 bases and J by 11 bases, leaving 8 bases between them. The CDR3 sequence is 10 residues long. Germline CDR1 MNHNY, CDR2 SVGAGI (reference sequence). CDR3 residues: CASNGGKLFF. The DNA of the CDR3 is TGTGCCAGCAACGGAGGTAAACTGTTTTTT.

V usage is TRBV29-1 and J usage is TRBJ1-3; the D is unclear. V was shortened by 6 bases and J by 0 bases, with 6 bases between the two germline ends. The CDR3 is made up of 12 amino acids. From germline, CDR1 is SQVTM and CDR2 ANQGSEA. CDR3 in amino acids: CSVRSSGNTIYF. In nucleotides, the CDR3 is TGCAGCGTCCGGAGCTCTGGAAACACCATATATTTT.

This sequence joins TRBV5-1 and TRBJ1-6; 9 bases fit TRBD1. CDR1 and CDR2 from the germline V gene are SGHRS and YFSETQ. This CDR3 contains 14 residues. Trimming cost V 4 bases and J 7 bases; bases outside gene matches: 3. The CDR3 loop reads CASSKGQGNSPLHF. In DNA, the CDR3 is TGCGCCAGCAGCAAGGGACAGGGAAATTCACCCCTCCACTTT.

The rearrangement links TRBV9 to TRBJ1-6; TRBD1 matches 7 bases. J gave up 4 bases and V 4 bases, and 11 bases lay outside the gene matches. Germline V gene lookup returns CDR1 SGDLS and CDR2 YYNGEE. This CDR3 is built from 17 residues. The CDR3 spells CASSLKEGTAYNSPLHF. The CDR3 DNA reads as TGTGCCAGCAGCCTGAAGGAGGGGACAGCATATAATTCACCCCTCCACTTT.